Presented here are 14 T cell receptor beta chains from one specimen sequenced in a study of early T cells in non-severe SARS-CoV-2 infection. TCRdb reprocessed the 5' RACE reads via MiXCR and lists one record per CDR3 protein. Of 35,000 to 50,000 distinct CDR3 sequences listed, approximately 7.1% are singletons. The sample was whole blood. The origin of the receptors is an adult who was a healthcare worker with PCR-confirmed SARS-CoV-2 infection or an uninfected control (not recorded which).

This clonotype was seen at least ten times. V usage is TRBV7-8 and J usage is TRBJ2-1; the D gene could be TRBD1 or TRBD2 (6 bases each). Germline CDR1 and CDR2: SGHVS and FQNEAQ. Trimming removed 5 bases at V and 9 bases at J, with 20 bases between. CDR3 size: 15 residues. The CDR3 DNA follows: TGTGCCAGCAGCGGTGAGCAAGCGGGCAGGGGTGAGCAGTTCTTC. Amino acid sequence: CASSGEQAGRGEQFF.

This clonotype was detected ten times or more. This chain uses TRBV2 with TRBJ2-7; 7 nucleotides line up with TRBD1. Looked up from germline, CDR1 is SNHLY and CDR2 is FYNNEI. The CDR3 totals 16 residues. Trimming at V came to 3 bases and at J to 3 bases, leaving 11 bases not matched to a gene. The CDR3 DNA reads TGTGCCAGCAGTGACTCCTGGGGACAGATACTCTACGAGCAGTACTTC. Its translation is CASSDSWGQILYEQYF.

This clonotype came up many times. The chain is built from TRBV20-1 and TRBJ2-7; D is unresolved. Per germline, CDR1 DFQATT and CDR2 SNEGSKA (reference sequence). CDR3 length: 12 residues. V lost 5 bases to trimming and J lost 4 bases, with 12 bases between them. CDR3 DNA sequence: TGCAGTGCTGCCGTTACTGAGTACGAGCAGTACTTC. Translating gives CSAAVTEYEQYF.

This clonotype was counted ten times or more. CDR3 DNA sequence: TGCGCCAGCAGCTCGGACGGCCCAATTAACACTGAAGCTTTCTTT. Its translation is CASSSDGPINTEAFF. The chain combines TRBV5-1 with TRBJ1-1; D gene ambiguous. CDR3 length equals 15 residues. Germline CDR1 and CDR2: SGHRS and YFSETQ. V dropped 3 bases and J dropped 2 bases, with 14 bases sitting between them.

This clonotype was detected ten times or more. The CDR3 spells CASSLAVQGGTDTQYF. CDR3 in DNA: TGCGCCAGCAGCTTGGCCGTCCAGGGGGGCACAGATACGCAGTATTTT. V usage is TRBV5-1 and J usage is TRBJ2-3; 7 bases agree with TRBD1. The CDR3 covers 16 residues. Germline lookup yields CDR1 SGHRS and CDR2 YFSETQ. J was trimmed by 1 base and V by 0 bases; bases with no gene match: 5.

This clonotype has at least ten counts. V gene TRBV27 combines with J gene TRBJ2-1; D may correspond to TRBD1 or TRBD2 (6 bases each). Germline V gene sequence: CDR1 MNHEY, CDR2 SMNVEV (reference sequence). Trimming shortened V by 0 bases and J by 10 bases, and 10 bases separated the two germline ends. The length of the CDR3 is 13 residues. The CDR3 DNA is TGTGCCAGCAGTTTATCGACAGGAGGGGAGCAGTTCTTC. It encodes CASSLSTGGEQFF.

Ten or more counts support this clonotype. This chain connects TRBV20-1 to TRBJ2-3; TRBD2 is a possible D gene (5 bases). Trimming shortened V by 6 bases and J by 2 bases, and 12 bases separated the two germline ends. The germline V gene has CDR1 DFQATT and CDR2 SNEGSKA (reference sequence). The CDR3 consists of 13 residues. CDR3 DNA: TGCAGTGCCCAACGGGAAAACACAGATACGCAGTATTTT. Its translation: CSAQRENTDTQYF.

In this sample, this clonotype turned up many times. This sequence joins TRBV7-6 and TRBJ2-7, with a tentative D call TRBD1 (6 bases). Germline CDR1 is SGHVS and CDR2 is FNYEAQ. Trimming stripped 0 bases from V and 2 bases from J, with 11 bases between. This CDR3 comprises 15 residues. CDR3 protein: CASSLAWQGTYEQYF. Here the CDR3 DNA reads TGTGCCAGCAGCTTAGCGTGGCAGGGGACCTACGAGCAGTACTTC.

This chain uses TRBV3-1 with TRBJ1-1; D unresolved. Looked up from germline, CDR1 is LGHDT and CDR2 is YNNKEL (reference sequence). V was clipped by 5 bases and J by 4 bases, with 14 bases between them. The CDR3 length is 14 residues. The CDR3 reads CASSLQFGTTEAFF. CDR3 in DNA: TGTGCCAGCAGCTTACAATTCGGAACCACTGAAGCTTTCTTT. Based on the CDR3 plus reference TRBV3-1 and TRBJ1-1, the full variable domain is DTAVSQTPKYLVTQMGNDKSIKCEQNLGHDTMYWYKQDSKKFLKIMFSYNNKELIINETVPNRFSPKSPDKAHLNLHINSLELGDSAVYFCASSLQFGTTEAFFGQGTRLTVV.

This clonotype was found a few times. The chain employs TRBV30 and TRBJ1-3; D is ambiguous. The CDR3 extends over 14 amino acids. Trimming removed 8 bases at V and 0 bases at J, with 14 bases between. Germline loops: CDR1 GTSNPN, CDR2 SVGIG (reference sequence). The CDR3 DNA is TGTGCCGGAGGTCGGGTGGACTCTGGAAACACCATATATTTT. This translates into CAGGRVDSGNTIYF.

This clonotype turned up a few times. This chain links TRBV6-1 with TRBJ2-3; possible D gene TRBD2, 7 bases. This CDR3 is 16 amino acids long. Trimming took 5 bases from V and 1 from J, leaving 16 bases between them. Germline V gene sequence: CDR1 MNHNS, CDR2 SASEGT. CDR3 in DNA: TGTGCCAGCAGTCTGGGGGGGCCCGACGGCACAGATACGCAGTATTTT. Translating gives CASSLGGPDGTDTQYF.

The rearrangement links TRBV6-5 to TRBJ2-7, with D perhaps TRBD2 (6 bases). The V gene lost 6 bases and the J gene lost 4 bases, with 13 bases spanning the gap. This CDR3 has 13 amino acids. Germline-derived CDR1 and CDR2 are MNHEY and SVGAGI. The CDR3 here is CASSRLESYEQYF. The CDR3 region has the DNA TGTGCCAGCAGCCGACTAGAGTCTTACGAGCAGTACTTC.

The chain has TRBV15 and TRBJ1-6; 7 bases agree with TRBD1. CDR3 length: 16 amino acids. V lost 3 bases to trimming and J lost 3 bases; unmatched junction nucleotides: 5. From germline, CDR1 is LNHNV and CDR2 YYDKDF (reference sequence). The CDR3 DNA sequence: TGTGCCACCAGCAGGAGACGACAGGGCTATAATTCACCCCTCCACTTT. Translated: CATSRRRQGYNSPLHF. Based on the CDR3 plus reference TRBV15 and TRBJ1-6, the full variable domain is DAMVIQNPRYQVTQFGKPVTLSCSQTLNHNVMYWYQQKSSQAPKLLFHYYDKDFNNEADTPDNFQSRRPNTSFCFLDIRSPGLGDTAMYLCATSRRRQGYNSPLHFGNGTRLTVT.

This clonotype was recorded a few times. The J gene is TRBJ2-7, the V gene TRBV18; TRBD2 agrees at 9 bases. CDR1 is KGHSH, CDR2 LQKENI, per germline. The CDR3 is 15 residues long. The V and J ends lost 1 base and 12 bases, in that order; junction bases with no gene match: 13. The CDR3 coding sequence is TGTGCCAGCTCACCACAGGCTAGCGGGGTGACTGTCTTGTACTTC. This gives the protein CASSPQASGVTVLYF.